The rows below give T cell receptor beta chains drawn from one sample of a study of CD8+ T cells in alopecia areata. Here immunoSEQ multiplex PCR was the method, and the copy in TCRdb shows in-frame clones only, minus some. The sample lists more than 200,000 clones, roughly two thirds seen once, with 1.2% in the top ten. Sequenced material: CD4+ T cells sorted from blood, taken at week 0. The receptor set was obtained from a human donor with alopecia areata. CDR3s include the opening cysteine and the closing phenylalanine or tryptophan. D genes are given only for firm matches. Clone size appears in some rows only: once, few, many, or a class for an expanded clone.

>TRBJ2-7|NA|TRBV2|16|NA
CASSEARGRGSYEQYF
TGTGCCAGCAGTGAAGCTCGGGGCAGGGGCTCCTACGAGCAGTACTTC
>TRBJ2-7|TRBD1|TRBV29-1|14|NA
CSVSAGQETYEQYF
TGCAGCGTTTCCGCGGGACAGGAAACCTACGAGCAGTACTTC
>TRBJ1-2|NA|TRBV7-2|14|NA
CASSLDSGNYGYTF
TGTGCCAGCAGCTTAGATTCAGGGAACTATGGCTACACCTTC
>TRBJ1-1|NA|TRBV29-1|14|NA
CSVGVGWENTEAFF
TGCAGCGTGGGGGTCGGATGGGAGAACACTGAAGCTTTCTTT
>TRBJ1-2|NA|TRBV5-1|15|NA
CASSLRPKYDYGYTF
TGCGCCAGCAGCCTCCGCCCCAAATACGACTATGGCTACACCTTC
>TRBJ2-1|TRBD2|TRBV11-1|15|NA
CASSSGLAGNLEQFF
TGTGCCAGCAGCTCGGGACTAGCGGGAAACCTCGAGCAGTTCTTC
>TRBJ2-7|NA|TRBV2|14|few
CASSGELSTREQYF
TGTGCCAGCAGTGGAGAACTCTCTACTCGGGAGCAGTACTTC
>TRBJ2-5|NA|TRBV29-1|11|NA
CSERHGETQYF
TGCAGCGAAAGGCATGGAGAGACCCAGTACTTC
>TRBJ2-1|TRBD2|TRBV7-8|15|few
CASSWLWRGDDEQFF
TGTGCCAGCAGCTGGCTTTGGCGGGGGGATGATGAGCAGTTCTTC
>TRBJ1-4|NA|TRBV30|14|NA
CAWSVPPANEKLFF
TGTGCCTGGAGTGTACCGCCAGCTAATGAAAAACTGTTTTTT
>TRBJ2-7|TRBD1|TRBV13|18|NA
CASSLRQGLSGHSYEQYF
TGTGCCAGCAGCCTCCGACAGGGGTTGAGCGGGCATTCCTATGAGCAGTACTTC
>TRBJ2-3|NA|TRBV5-1|15|NA
CASRTGASAADTQYF
TGCGCCAGCAGGACCGGGGCTTCCGCGGCAGATACGCAGTATTTT
>TRBJ2-3|NA|TRBV27|11|NA
CASREWDTQYF
TGTGCCAGCAGGGAGTGGGATACGCAGTATTTT
>TRBJ2-2|TRBD2|TRBV13|19|NA
CASSLGLSGGYANTGELFF
TGTGCCAGCAGCTTAGGATTGAGCGGGGGATACGCGAACACCGGGGAGCTGTTTTTT
>TRBJ2-1|NA|TRBV18|14|NA
CASSPTVAYNEQFF
TGTGCCAGCTCACCCACCGTAGCCTACAATGAGCAGTTCTTC
>TRBJ2-1|TRBD1|TRBV5-1|16|NA
CASSPGQGALYNEQFF
TGCGCCAGCAGCCCGGGACAGGGGGCCCTATACAATGAGCAGTTCTTC
>TRBJ2-2|TRBD1|TRBV5-1|16|NA
CASSLGDSFYTGELFF
TGCGCCAGCAGCTTGGGGGACAGCTTTTACACCGGGGAGCTGTTTTTT
>TRBJ1-3|TRBD1|TRBV5-4|16|few
CASSPGQPRSGNTIYF
TGTGCCAGCAGCCCGGGACAGCCACGCTCTGGAAACACCATATATTTT
>TRBJ1-1|NA|TRBV6-5|13|few
CASSYSDNPEAFF
TGTGCCAGCAGTTACTCGGACAACCCTGAAGCTTTCTTT
>TRBJ2-2|NA|TRBV5-1|16|NA
CASSLGWPGTSGELFF
TGCGCCAGCAGCTTGGGATGGCCAGGTACCTCCGGGGAGCTGTTTTTT
>TRBJ2-3|TRBD2|TRBV10-3|15|few
CAISAAGESTDTQYF
TGTGCCATCAGTGCAGCGGGGGAAAGCACAGATACGCAGTATTTT
>TRBJ2-1|TRBD1|TRBV9|14|NA
CASSPRDRNNEQFF
TGTGCCAGCAGCCCCCGGGACAGAAACAATGAGCAGTTCTTC
>TRBJ2-5|NA|TRBV6-5|14|NA
CASSYSTVGETQYF
TGTGCCAGCAGTTACTCGACGGTTGGGGAGACCCAGTACTTC
>TRBJ1-6|NA|TRBV25-1|17|once
CASSHLKGHLNGSPLHF
TGTGCCAGCAGCCACCTGAAGGGACACCTGAATGGGTCACCCCTCCACTTT
>TRBJ2-5|NA|TRBV5-1|14|NA
CASSLTGTQETQYF
TGCGCCAGCAGCTTGACAGGCACTCAAGAGACCCAGTACTTC
>TRBJ2-7|NA|TRBV4-3|14|NA
CASSQETGPYEQYF
TGCGCCAGCAGCCAAGAGACAGGCCCCTACGAGCAGTACTTC
>TRBJ2-1|NA|TRBV20-1|10|few
CSAAQIEQFF
TGCAGTGCAGCCCAAATTGAGCAGTTCTTC
>TRBJ1-1|NA|TRBV6-5|13|few
CASIGIFRHEAFF
TGTGCCAGCATTGGGATCTTCCGGCATGAAGCTTTCTTT
>TRBJ1-1|TRBD1|TRBV5-1|13|NA
CASSVPGGTEAFF
TGCGCCAGCAGCGTTCCAGGGGGCACTGAAGCTTTCTTT
>TRBJ2-3|NA|TRBV19|14|once
CASSVSFGTDTQYF
TGTGCCAGTAGTGTGAGTTTCGGGACAGATACGCAGTATTTT
>TRBJ1-5|NA|TRBV30|13|NA
CAWSEQHNQPQHF
TGTGCCTGGAGTGAACAGCACAATCAGCCCCAGCATTTT
>TRBJ1-1|NA|TRBV29-1|13|once
CSVFGPLYTEAFF
TGCAGCGTTTTTGGGCCTCTCTACACTGAAGCTTTCTTT
>TRBJ1-5|NA|TRBV4-3|15|once
CASSQDGSRDQPQHF
TGCGCCAGCAGCCAAGATGGGTCGAGGGATCAGCCCCAGCATTTT
>TRBJ1-1|NA|TRBV11-2|13|NA
CASSNGPNTEAFF
TGTGCCAGCAGCAATGGACCGAACACTGAAGCTTTCTTT
>TRBJ1-6|TRBD1|TRBV30|14|NA
CAWSVRQGGSPLHF
TGTGCCTGGAGTGTAAGACAGGGCGGCTCACCCCTCCACTTT
>TRBJ2-2|NA|TRBV14|14|NA
CASSSGRSTGELFF
TGTGCCAGCAGCTCGGGGCGGAGCACCGGGGAGCTGTTTTTT
>TRBJ1-3|NA|TRBV9|15|few
CASSEGSLGGNTIYF
TGTGCCAGCAGCGAGGGATCACTGGGAGGAAACACCATATATTTT
>TRBJ2-7|NA|TRBV30|11|NA
CAWRSTHEQYF
TGTGCCTGGAGGTCAACCCACGAGCAGTACTTC
>TRBJ2-7|TRBD1|TRBV19|14|few
CASSREDRGSEQYF
TGTGCCAGTAGTAGAGAGGACAGGGGGAGTGAGCAGTACTTC
>TRBJ2-1|NA|TRBV29-1|17|NA
CSVVGLPTGPSDNEQFF
TGCAGCGTTGTGGGCCTCCCCACGGGCCCCTCGGACAATGAGCAGTTCTTC
>TRBJ1-2|NA|TRBV29-1|11|NA
CSVIGPQGYTF
TGCAGCGTTATCGGGCCCCAGGGCTACACCTTC
>TRBJ2-5|NA|TRBV9|13|NA
CASSVDTPGSQYF
TGTGCCAGCAGCGTCGACACCCCAGGGTCCCAGTACTTC
>TRBJ1-3|NA|TRBV30|12|NA
CAWSPRGNTIYF
TGTGCCTGGAGCCCCCGTGGAAACACCATATATTTT
>TRBJ1-1|TRBD1|TRBV30|11|NA
CAWGRDRDRAF
TGTGCCTGGGGCCGGGACAGGGACAGGGCGTTT
>TRBJ2-1|NA|TRBV4-3|12|few
CASSRALNEQFF
TGCGCCAGCAGCCGAGCTCTCAATGAGCAGTTCTTC
>TRBJ2-7|NA|TRBV30|11|NA
CAGGGLYEQYF
TGTGCCGGTGGGGGCTTGTACGAGCAGTACTTC
>TRBJ2-7|NA|TRBV30|12|NA
CAWSAGHGEQYF
TGTGCCTGGAGTGCCGGACACGGCGAGCAGTACTTC
>TRBJ1-1|NA|TRBV29-1|10|once
CSVGAFQAFF
TGCAGCGTTGGGGCTTTCCAAGCTTTCTTT
>TRBJ1-1|NA|TRBV6-4|10|NA
CASSAVEAFF
TGTGCCAGCAGTGCCGTTGAAGCTTTCTTT
>TRBJ2-3|TRBD2|TRBV29-1|15|NA
CSVGGLAGAQDTQYF
TGCAGCGTTGGCGGCCTAGCGGGGGCCCAAGATACGCAGTATTTT
>TRBJ1-1|NA|TRBV29-1|14|NA
CSGSGASMNTEAFF
TGCAGCGGGTCAGGAGCCAGCATGAACACTGAAGCTTTCTTT
>TRBJ2-7|TRBD2|TRBV5-4|14|NA
CASSVREATGEQYF
TGTGCCAGCAGCGTCCGGGAGGCAACGGGCGAGCAGTACTTC
>TRBJ2-1|NA|TRBV5-1|12|once
CASSLDLNEQFF
TGCGCCAGCAGCTTGGATCTCAATGAGCAGTTCTTC